A single sample gave rise to the 27 T cell receptor beta chains below, sequenced in a study of CD8+CD57+ T cells in acquired aplastic anemia. Using genomic DNA as the template, TCR beta VDJ and CDR3 profiling was carried out. TCRdb recomputed calls from the reads with MiXCR, one row per CDR3 protein. The sample lists 200,000 to 300,000 distinct CDR3 sequences; approximately 79% were seen once. It was patients with CD8+CD57+ cell expansion by flow cytometry who were chosen for sequencing. The sequencing input was sorted CD4+, CD8+, or CD8+CD57+ T cells (not recorded which) from PBMCs. The receptors derive from a human donor with aplastic anemia.

This chain joins TRBV7-8 and TRBJ2-3; the D is unclear. CDR3 size: 14 residues. Trimming removed 3 bases at V and 15 bases at J, with 22 bases between. Per the germline V gene, CDR1 is SGHVS and CDR2 is FQNEAQ. The DNA for the CDR3 is TGTGCCAGCAGCTTTGATGGAGATGGGAAAGCGCTTTATTTT. Translating it yields CASSFDGDGKALYF.

The J gene is TRBJ1-2, the V gene TRBV20-1, with a weak D call TRBD1 (5 bases). Germline-derived CDR1 and CDR2 are DFQATT and SNEGSKA (reference sequence). This CDR3 region has 13 residues. With 2 bases removed from V and 3 bases from J, the gap between germline ends came to 10 bases. The CDR3 reads CSARRGADYGYTF. For the CDR3, the DNA is TGCAGTGCTAGAAGGGGCGCCGACTATGGCTACACCTTC.

About this clonotype: Just one base apart from a much larger clone, this may be a read error. The V call is TRBV19, the J call TRBJ2-3; D is unclear. The CDR3 consists of 14 residues. Germline V lookup: CDR1 LNHDA, CDR2 SQIVND (reference sequence). CDR3 loop: CASSIARGAYNEQF. CDR3 nucleotide sequence: TGTGCCAGTAGTATAGCTAGAGGAGCCTACAATGAGCAGTTT.

Turning to this clonotype: The junction departs from germline at one end; a sequencing error may be responsible. V gene TRBV9 combines with J gene TRBJ2-3; D is perhaps TRBD1 or TRBD2 (7 bases each). The CDR3 has 13 residues. CDR1 and CDR2 (germline): SGDLS, YYNGEE. The CDR3 nucleotides are TGTGCCAGCAGCGGGGGGGGCCGACAGGGAGGAAACTTT. It translates to CASSGGGRQGGNF.

The CDR3: CASSVGMTGIDTQYF. In DNA form, the CDR3 reads TGTGCCAGCAGCGTAGGGATGACCGGAATAGATACGCAGTATTTT. V is TRBV11-3 and J is TRBJ2-3; no definite D call. CDR1 and CDR2 from the germline V gene are SGHNT and YENEEA. The CDR3 sequence is 15 residues long. V was shortened by 5 bases and J by 5 bases, with 17 bases between the two germline ends.

Comment on this clonotype: The junction and the germline gene differ at one end; a read error may be behind it. The chain has TRBV2 and TRBJ2-1; tentatively, D is TRBD1 or TRBD2 (6 bases each). The CDR3 consists of 13 residues. Looked up from germline, CDR1 is SNHLY and CDR2 is FYNNEI. The CDR3 sequence is CASGDGGTGTQSF. Here the CDR3 DNA reads TGTGCCAGCGGGGACGGGGGCACGGGAACGCAGTCCTTT. The whole variable domain, filled in from reference TRBV2 and TRBJ2-1, reads EPEVTQTPSHQVTQMGQEVILRCVPISNHLYFYWYRQILGQKVEFLVSFYNNEISEKSEIFDDQFSVERPDGSNFTLKIRSTKLEDSAMYFCASGDGGTGTQSFGPGTRLTVL.

To note about this clonotype: A read error may produce the germline difference seen at one junction end. V is TRBV24-1 and J is TRBJ2-7; possibly TRBD1 or TRBD2 for D (5 bases each). The CDR3 has 14 amino acids. Germline CDR1 KGHDR, CDR2 SFDVKD. The CDR3: CATSRRGLAYEQYF. The CDR3 nucleotides are TGTGCCACCAGTCGCCGGGGCCTGGCCTACGAGCAGTATTTC.

A single count supports this clonotype. The chain couples TRBV9 to TRBJ2-3; D might be TRBD2 (6 bases). The CDR3 covers 14 residues. Germline V lookup: CDR1 SGDLS, CDR2 YYNGEE. Trimming pared 5 bases from V and 15 bases from J, leaving 25 bases between. In nucleotides, the CDR3 is TGTGCCAGCAGAATGGGGGGAGAGAACCCTGCAGCTTATTTT. Amino acid sequence: CASRMGGENPAAYF.

The table lists this clonotype with a few counts. It is likely a read error, because the conserved phenylalanine at the end of the CDR3 is missing. The chain uses TRBV15 and TRBJ2-4, with D hard to call. Per the germline V gene, CDR1 is LNHNV and CDR2 is YYDKDF (reference sequence). This CDR3 is built from 12 residues. The CDR3: CASGGAGNNQYH. The CDR3 coding sequence is TGTGCCAGCGGCGGAGCTGGGAACAATCAGTACCAC.

This sequence joins TRBV11-3 and TRBJ1-4; 7 bases map to TRBD1. With 0 bases clipped from V and 2 bases from J, the junction kept 9 bases outside the gene matches. The germline gives CDR1 SGHNT, CDR2 YENEEA. The CDR3 consists of 18 residues. Written as DNA, the CDR3 is TGTGCCAGCAGCTTAGATCTGACAGGGTTCGTGACTAATGAAAAACTGTTTTTT. Its protein product is CASSLDLTGFVTNEKLFF.

The CDR3 DNA follows: TGCGCCAGCAGCTTGGATGGGGGGACCTACAATGGCTACACCTTC. Its protein product is CASSLDGGTYNGYTF. This chain joins TRBV5-1 and TRBJ1-2; a weak D match, TRBD1 (5 bases). The CDR3 is 15 amino acids. Per the germline V gene, CDR1 is SGHRS and CDR2 is YFSETQ. Trimming pared 0 bases from V and 6 bases from J, leaving 15 bases between.

This chain joins TRBV7-9 and TRBJ2-5, with D perhaps TRBD1 or TRBD2 (5 bases each). The CDR3 runs to 12 residues. V was clipped by 11 bases and J by 5 bases, with 15 bases between them. Germline lookup yields CDR1 SEHNR and CDR2 FQNEAQ (reference sequence). CDR3 sequence reads: CAGNGARETQYF. CDR3 DNA: TGTGCCGGCAACGGGGCTAGGGAGACCCAGTACTTC.

In the case of this clonotype: The DNA is left out, because the CDR3 cannot be placed on it with certainty; the CDR3 is given as TCRdb lists it. The chain carries TRBV9 and TRBJ1-1. The CDR3 has 15 amino acids, counting both end residues. CDR1 is SGDLS, CDR2 YYNGEE, per germline. This CDR3 is CASSVGSDAQYFAFF.

This sequence joins TRBV12-3 or TRBV12-4 and TRBJ1-5; D is uncertain. Trimming removed 1 base at V and 7 bases at J, with 8 bases between. There are 13 residues in the CDR3. The CDR3 DNA reads as TGTGCCAGCAGTTTAGGGCTTAGCCAGCCCCAGCATTTT. Translation gives CASSLGLSQPQHF.

The chain has TRBV7-9 and TRBJ1-6, with TRBD1 matching 11 bases. J lost 12 bases, V lost 7 bases, and 5 bases had no gene match. Germline V gene sequence: CDR1 SEHNR, CDR2 FQNEAQ (reference sequence). The CDR3 contains 13 residues. The CDR3 loop reads CASIPGQGGPLHF. DNA of the CDR3: TGTGCCAGCATTCCGGGACAGGGGGGACCCCTCCACTTT.

This clonotype was seen only a few times. The conserved closing phenylalanine or tryptophan is absent in this CDR3, likely reflecting a read error. This chain joins TRBV9 and TRBJ2-3, with D perhaps being TRBD1 or TRBD2 (6 bases each). The CDR3 spans 13 residues. Germline CDR1 SGDLS, CDR2 YYNGEE. Here the CDR3 reads CASGDGGTETQYV. Written as DNA, the CDR3 is TGTGCCAGCGGCGACGGGGGCACAGAGACGCAGTATGTT.

Comments on this clonotype: Its ends do not fully match the called genes, so a read error is possible. This sequence joins TRBV2 and TRBJ2-1; 8 bases fit TRBD2. The CDR3 has 15 residues. Germline CDR1 SNHLY, CDR2 FYNNEI. CDR3 sequence reads: CASSAAGGSYNEQFF. The CDR3 nucleotides are TGTGCCAGCAGTGCCGCGGGAGGTTCCTACAACGAGCAGTTCTTC.

Turning to this clonotype: The junction differs from germline at one of its ends, possibly a read error. The chain has TRBV7-3 and TRBJ1-6; 9 bases map to TRBD1. This CDR3 is 14 amino acids long. Germline V gene sequence: CDR1 SGHTA, CDR2 FQGTGA. CDR3 DNA: TGTGCCAGCAGGACCGACAGGGGGAATTCGCCCCTTTCCTTT. It is translated as CASRTDRGNSPLSF.

This clonotype ranks as medium-sized. The chain is built from TRBV15 and TRBJ1-1, with D perhaps TRBD1 (5 bases). The CDR3 consists of 15 residues. V gave up 0 bases and J gave up 0 bases, with 8 bases separating them. Germline CDR1 LNHNV, CDR2 YYDKDF (reference sequence). In DNA form, the CDR3 reads TGTGCCACCAGCAGAGATAGGGGACTGAACACTGAAGCTTTCTTT. Its protein is CATSRDRGLNTEAFF. Filled out from reference TRBV15 and TRBJ1-1, the complete variable domain reads DAMVIQNPRYQVTQFGKPVTLSCSQTLNHNVMYWYQQKSSQAPKLLFHYYDKDFNNEADTPDNFQSRRPNTSFCFLDIRSPGLGDTAMYLCATSRDRGLNTEAFFGQGTRLTVV.

Worth noting for this clonotype: The missing conserved phenylalanine or tryptophan at the end of this CDR3 makes a read error likely. The DNA is left out, because the CDR3 cannot be placed on it with certainty; the CDR3 is given as TCRdb lists it. The J gene is TRBJ2-3, the V gene TRBV7-8. Germline values: CDR1 SGHVS, CDR2 FQNEAQ. The CDR3 has 13 amino acids, counting both end residues. Here the CDR3 reads CASSLAATADTQY.

This clonotype was observed a few times. Mismatch with germline at one junction end may stem from a read error. This chain joins TRBV5-8 and TRBJ2-3, with 7 bases aligning to TRBD2. Germline lookup yields CDR1 SGHTS and CDR2 YDEGEE. The CDR3 totals 16 residues. In nucleotides, the CDR3 is TGTGCCAGCAACTTGGGCCGACTAGCCCTCACAGATACGCAGTATTTT. Protein: CASNLGRLALTDTQYF.

The chain couples TRBV5-5 to TRBJ2-5; 7 bases align to TRBD1. The trim removed 2 bases at V and 3 bases at J, leaving 7 bases unmatched. Germline values: CDR1 SGHKS, CDR2 YYEKEE (reference sequence). CDR3 length: 15 residues. DNA of the CDR3: TGTGCCAGCAGCTTAGGGGGCTGGACAAAAGAGACCCAGTACTTC. Amino acid sequence: CASSLGGWTKETQYF.

On this clonotype itself: It is likely a read error, because the conserved phenylalanine at the end of the CDR3 is missing. The DNA is omitted, as the CDR3 cannot be located on it reliably, and the CDR3 follows TCRdb's listing. The gene calls are TRBV7-3 and TRBJ2-4; the D segment call TRBD1 is taken from the table without a DNA check. CDR1 SGHTA and CDR2 FQGTGA come from the germline V gene. The CDR3 has 12 amino acids, counting both end residues. The CDR3 here is CASSLGQGMVAP.

The chain links TRBV7-9 to TRBJ2-1; TRBD1 is a possible D gene (6 bases). Between the trimmed V and J ends, which lost 0 bases and 12 bases, there was a span of 18 bases. Germline CDR1 SEHNR, CDR2 FQNEAQ (reference sequence). The CDR3 is made up of 15 amino acids. This CDR3 reads CASSLAHGTKEAQFF. The CDR3 DNA sequence: TGTGCCAGCAGCTTAGCCCACGGGACAAAAGAGGCGCAGTTCTTC. The variable domain in full, with the rest retrieved from reference TRBV7-9 and TRBJ2-1, is DTGVSQNPRHKITKRGQNVTFRCDPISEHNRLYWYRQTLGQGPEFLTYFQNEAQLEKSRLLSDRFSAERPKGSFSTLEIQRTEQGDSAMYLCASSLAHGTKEAQFFGPGTRLTVL.

The chain links TRBV7-8 to TRBJ1-1, with D possibly matching TRBD1 (5 bases). Per germline, CDR1 SGHVS and CDR2 FQNEAQ. The CDR3 has 17 amino acids. Trimming stripped 5 bases from V and 6 bases from J, with 25 bases between. CDR3 sequence (DNA): TGTGCCAGCAGCGGGGGGGACCGACACGGAGGAAAGTCTGAAGCTTTCTTT. Translation: CASSGGDRHGGKSEAFF.

The chain carries TRBV7-3 and TRBJ2-3; TRBD2 agrees at 11 bases. From germline, CDR1 is SGHTA and CDR2 FQGTGA. V lost 5 bases to trimming and J lost 11 bases; unmatched junction nucleotides: 21. The CDR3 runs 18 residues. The CDR3 spells CASSPLAGGPRRGNEQYF. The DNA for the CDR3 is TGTGCCAGCAGCCCCTTAGCGGGAGGGCCAAGACGGGGGAATGAGCAGTATTTT.

The chain has TRBV10-3 and TRBJ2-1; no reliable D call. The germline V gene encodes CDR1 ENHRY and CDR2 SYGVKD. This CDR3 is built from 15 residues. V lost 3 bases and J 4 bases, leaving 13 bases between the germline ends. CDR3 protein: CAISESQVAYNEQFF. For the CDR3, the DNA is TGTGCCATCAGTGAATCGCAGGTGGCTTACAATGAGCAGTTCTTC.